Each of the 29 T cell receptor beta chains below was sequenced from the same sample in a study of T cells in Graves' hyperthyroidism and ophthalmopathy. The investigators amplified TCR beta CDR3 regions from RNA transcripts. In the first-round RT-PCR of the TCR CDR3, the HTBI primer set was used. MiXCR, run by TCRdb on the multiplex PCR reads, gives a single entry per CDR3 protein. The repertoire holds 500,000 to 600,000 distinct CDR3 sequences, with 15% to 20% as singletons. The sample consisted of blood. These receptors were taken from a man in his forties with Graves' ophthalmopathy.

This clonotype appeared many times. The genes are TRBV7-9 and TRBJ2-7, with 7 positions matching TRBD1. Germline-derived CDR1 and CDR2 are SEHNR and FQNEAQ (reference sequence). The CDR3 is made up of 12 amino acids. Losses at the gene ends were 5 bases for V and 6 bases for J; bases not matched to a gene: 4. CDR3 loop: CASSPGQPEQYF. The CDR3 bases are TGTGCCAGCAGCCCGGGACAGCCCGAGCAGTACTTC.

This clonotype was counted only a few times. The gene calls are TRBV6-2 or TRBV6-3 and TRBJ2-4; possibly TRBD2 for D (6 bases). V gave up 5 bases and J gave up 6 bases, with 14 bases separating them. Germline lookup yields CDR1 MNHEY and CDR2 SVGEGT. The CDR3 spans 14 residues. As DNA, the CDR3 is TGTGCCAGCAGTCTGGAGGGCCGGGTAAACATTCAGTACTTC. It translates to CASSLEGRVNIQYF.

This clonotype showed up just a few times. The CDR3 DNA reads TGTGCCAGCAGTTTATGGGAAGGGGGAGGCACAGATACGCAGTATTTT. Protein product: CASSLWEGGGTDTQYF. This rearrangement joins TRBV27 to TRBJ2-3; tentative D call: TRBD1 (6 bases). Per germline, CDR1 MNHEY and CDR2 SMNVEV (reference sequence). Trimming removed 1 base from V and 1 base from J, with 12 bases in between. The length of the CDR3 is 16 residues.

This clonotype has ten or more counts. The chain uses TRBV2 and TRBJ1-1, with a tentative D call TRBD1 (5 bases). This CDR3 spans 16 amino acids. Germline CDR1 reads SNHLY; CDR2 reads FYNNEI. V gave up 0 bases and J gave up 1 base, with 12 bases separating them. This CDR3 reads CASSEAWGKENTEAFF. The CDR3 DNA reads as TGTGCCAGCAGTGAAGCGTGGGGGAAGGAGAACACTGAAGCTTTCTTT.

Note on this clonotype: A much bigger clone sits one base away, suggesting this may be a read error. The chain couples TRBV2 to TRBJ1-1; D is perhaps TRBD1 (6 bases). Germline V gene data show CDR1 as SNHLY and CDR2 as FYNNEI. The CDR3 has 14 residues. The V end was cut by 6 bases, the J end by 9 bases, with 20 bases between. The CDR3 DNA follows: TGTGCCAGCAGCTTGGGCAGGGGCTGGACTAAAGCTTTCTTT. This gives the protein CASSLGRGWTKAFF.

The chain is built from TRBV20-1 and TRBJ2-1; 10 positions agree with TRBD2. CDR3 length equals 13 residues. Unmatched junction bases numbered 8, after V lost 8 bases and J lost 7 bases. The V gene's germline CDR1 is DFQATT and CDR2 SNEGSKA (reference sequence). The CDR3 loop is CSIQRGGGNEQFF. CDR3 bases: TGCAGTATTCAGCGGGGGGGCGGAAATGAGCAGTTCTTC.

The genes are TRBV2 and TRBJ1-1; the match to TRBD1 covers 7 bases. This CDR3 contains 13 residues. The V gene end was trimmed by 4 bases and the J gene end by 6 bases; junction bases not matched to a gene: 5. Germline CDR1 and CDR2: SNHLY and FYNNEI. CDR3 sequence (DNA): TGTGCCAGCAGTGGATCCAGGGGGGCTGAAGCTTTCTTT. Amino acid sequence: CASSGSRGAEAFF.

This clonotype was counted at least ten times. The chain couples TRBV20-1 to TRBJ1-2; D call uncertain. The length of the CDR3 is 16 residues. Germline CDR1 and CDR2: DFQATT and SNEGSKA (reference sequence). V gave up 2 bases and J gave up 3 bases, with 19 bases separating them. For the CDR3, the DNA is TGCAGTGCTAGAAGTTTACGGGCAGGAAGGCACTATGGCTACACCTTC. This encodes CSARSLRAGRHYGYTF.

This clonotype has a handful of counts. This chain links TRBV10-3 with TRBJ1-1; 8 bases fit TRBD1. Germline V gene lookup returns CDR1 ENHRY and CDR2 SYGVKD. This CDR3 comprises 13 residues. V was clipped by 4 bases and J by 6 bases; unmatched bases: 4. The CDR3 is CAISAQGAAEAFF. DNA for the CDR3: TGTGCCATCAGTGCGCAGGGGGCAGCTGAAGCTTTCTTT.

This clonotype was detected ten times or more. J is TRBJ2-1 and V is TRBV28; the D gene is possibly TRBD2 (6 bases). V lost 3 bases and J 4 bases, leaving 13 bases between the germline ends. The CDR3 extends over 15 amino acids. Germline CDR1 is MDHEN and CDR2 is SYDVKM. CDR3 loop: CASSFRGLPYNEQFF. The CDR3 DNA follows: TGTGCCAGCAGTTTCCGCGGACTACCTTACAATGAGCAGTTCTTC.

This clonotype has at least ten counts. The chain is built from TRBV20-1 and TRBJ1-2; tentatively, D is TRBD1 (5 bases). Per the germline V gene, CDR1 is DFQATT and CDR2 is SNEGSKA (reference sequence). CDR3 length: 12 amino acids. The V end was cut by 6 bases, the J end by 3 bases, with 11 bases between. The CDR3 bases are TGCAGTGCCAGGGCGGTTGACTATGGCTACACCTTC. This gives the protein CSARAVDYGYTF.

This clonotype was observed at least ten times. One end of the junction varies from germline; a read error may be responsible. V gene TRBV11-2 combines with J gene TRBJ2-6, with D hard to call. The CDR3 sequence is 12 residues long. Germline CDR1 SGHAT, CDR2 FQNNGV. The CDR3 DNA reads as TGTGCCAGCAGCCGTGGGTCCAACGTCCTGACTTTC. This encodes CASSRGSNVLTF.

CDR3 residues: CASSEHGSYNSPLHF. CDR3 nucleotide sequence: TGTGCCAGCAGTGAACACGGGTCCTATAATTCACCCCTCCACTTT. The V gene is TRBV25-1, the J gene TRBJ1-6; D gene ambiguous. The CDR3 is made up of 15 amino acids. V lost 2 bases to trimming and J lost 1 base, with 6 bases between them. Germline V CDR1 and CDR2: MGHDK, SYGVNS.

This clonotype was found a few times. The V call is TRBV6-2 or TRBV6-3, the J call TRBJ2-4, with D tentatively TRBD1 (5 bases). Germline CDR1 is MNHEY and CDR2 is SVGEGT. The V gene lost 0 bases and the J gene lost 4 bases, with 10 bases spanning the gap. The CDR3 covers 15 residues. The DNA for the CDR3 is TGTGCCAGCAGTTACTCGGTGGGGCTTAAAAACATTCAGTACTTC. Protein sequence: CASSYSVGLKNIQYF.

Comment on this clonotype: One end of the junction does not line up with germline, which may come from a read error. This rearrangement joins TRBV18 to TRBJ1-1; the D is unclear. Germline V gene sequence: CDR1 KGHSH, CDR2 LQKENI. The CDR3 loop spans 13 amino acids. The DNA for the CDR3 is TGTGCCAGCTCACGAGGTACAGACACTGGAGCTTTCTTT. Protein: CASSRGTDTGAFF.

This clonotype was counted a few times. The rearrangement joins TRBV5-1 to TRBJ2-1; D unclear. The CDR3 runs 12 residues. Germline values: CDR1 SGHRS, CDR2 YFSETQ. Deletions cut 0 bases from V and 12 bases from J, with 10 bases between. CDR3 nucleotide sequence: TGCGCCAGCAGCTTGGACCTCGGTGGGCAGTTCTTC. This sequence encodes CASSLDLGGQFF.

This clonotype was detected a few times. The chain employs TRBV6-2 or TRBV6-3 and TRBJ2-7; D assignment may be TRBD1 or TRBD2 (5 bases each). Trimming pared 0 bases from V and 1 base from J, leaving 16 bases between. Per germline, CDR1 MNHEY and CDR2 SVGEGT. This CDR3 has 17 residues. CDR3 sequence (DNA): TGTGCCAGCAGTTACTCGAGTGGGACGGAGGATTCCTACGAGCAGTACTTC. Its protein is CASSYSSGTEDSYEQYF.

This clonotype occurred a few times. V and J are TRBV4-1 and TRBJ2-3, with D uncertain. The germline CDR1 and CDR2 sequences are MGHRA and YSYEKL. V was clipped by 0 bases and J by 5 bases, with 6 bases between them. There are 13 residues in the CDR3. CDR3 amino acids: CASSQDPRDTQYF. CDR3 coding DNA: TGCGCCAGCAGCCAAGATCCAAGAGATACGCAGTATTTT.

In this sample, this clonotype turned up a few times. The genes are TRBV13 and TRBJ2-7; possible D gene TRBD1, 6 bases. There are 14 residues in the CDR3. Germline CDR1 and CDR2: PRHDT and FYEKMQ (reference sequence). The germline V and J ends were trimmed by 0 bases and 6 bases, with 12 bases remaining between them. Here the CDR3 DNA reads TGTGCCAGCAGCTTAGGCCTAGTGGGGGCCGAGCAGTACTTC. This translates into CASSLGLVGAEQYF.

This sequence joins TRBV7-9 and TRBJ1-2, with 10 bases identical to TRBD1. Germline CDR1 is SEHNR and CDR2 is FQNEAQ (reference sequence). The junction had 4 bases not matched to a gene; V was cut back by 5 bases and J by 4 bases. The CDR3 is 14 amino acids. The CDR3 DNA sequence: TGTGCCAGCAGCACGACAGGGGGCAGCTATGGCTACACCTTC. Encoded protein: CASSTTGGSYGYTF. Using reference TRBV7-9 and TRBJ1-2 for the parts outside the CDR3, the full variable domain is DTGVSQNPRHKITKRGQNVTFRCDPISEHNRLYWYRQTLGQGPEFLTYFQNEAQLEKSRLLSDRFSAERPKGSFSTLEIQRTEQGDSAMYLCASSTTGGSYGYTFGSGTRLTVV.

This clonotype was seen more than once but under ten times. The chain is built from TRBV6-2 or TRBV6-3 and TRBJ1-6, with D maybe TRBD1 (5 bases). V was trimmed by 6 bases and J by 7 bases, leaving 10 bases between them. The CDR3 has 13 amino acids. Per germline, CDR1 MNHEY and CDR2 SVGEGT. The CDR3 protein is CASRGTVNSPLHF. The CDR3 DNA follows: TGTGCCAGCAGAGGGACGGTAAATTCACCCCTCCACTTT.

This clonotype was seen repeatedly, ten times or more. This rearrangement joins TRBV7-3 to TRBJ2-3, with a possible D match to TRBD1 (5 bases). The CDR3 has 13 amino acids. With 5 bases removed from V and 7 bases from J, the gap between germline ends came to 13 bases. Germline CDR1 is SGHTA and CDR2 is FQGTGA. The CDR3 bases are TGTGCCAGCAGCCTCGCAGGGCCGAATACGCAGTATTTT. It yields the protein CASSLAGPNTQYF. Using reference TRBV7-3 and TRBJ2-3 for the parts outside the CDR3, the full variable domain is GAGVSQTPSNKVTEKGKYVELRCDPISGHTALYWYRQSLGQGPEFLIYFQGTGAADDSGLPNDRFFAVRPEGSVSTLKIQRTERGDSAVYLCASSLAGPNTQYFGPGTRLTVL.

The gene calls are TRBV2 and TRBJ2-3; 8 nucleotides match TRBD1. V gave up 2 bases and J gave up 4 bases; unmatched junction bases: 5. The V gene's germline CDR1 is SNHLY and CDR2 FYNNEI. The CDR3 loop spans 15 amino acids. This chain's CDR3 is CASSERQGASDTQYF. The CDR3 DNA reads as TGTGCCAGCAGTGAAAGGCAGGGGGCATCAGATACGCAGTATTTT.

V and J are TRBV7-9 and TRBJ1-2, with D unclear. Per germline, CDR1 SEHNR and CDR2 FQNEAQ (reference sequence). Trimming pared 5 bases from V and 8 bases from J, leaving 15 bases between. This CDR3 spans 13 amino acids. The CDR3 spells CASSRLSLGGYTF. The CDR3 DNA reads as TGTGCCAGCAGCCGGTTGTCCCTTGGAGGCTACACCTTC.

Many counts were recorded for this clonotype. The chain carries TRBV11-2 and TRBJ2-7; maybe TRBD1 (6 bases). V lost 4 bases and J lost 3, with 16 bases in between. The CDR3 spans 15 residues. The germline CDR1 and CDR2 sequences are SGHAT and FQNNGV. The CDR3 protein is CASSYGDRIFYEQYF. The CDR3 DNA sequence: TGTGCCAGCAGCTATGGAGACAGGATATTCTACGAGCAGTACTTC.

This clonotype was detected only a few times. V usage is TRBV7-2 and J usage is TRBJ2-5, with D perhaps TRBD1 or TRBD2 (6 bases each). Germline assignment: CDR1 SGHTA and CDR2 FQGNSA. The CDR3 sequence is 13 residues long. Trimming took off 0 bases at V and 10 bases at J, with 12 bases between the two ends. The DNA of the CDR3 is TGTGCCAGCAGCTTAGCGGGGGCCGGGAGCCAGTACTTC. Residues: CASSLAGAGSQYF.

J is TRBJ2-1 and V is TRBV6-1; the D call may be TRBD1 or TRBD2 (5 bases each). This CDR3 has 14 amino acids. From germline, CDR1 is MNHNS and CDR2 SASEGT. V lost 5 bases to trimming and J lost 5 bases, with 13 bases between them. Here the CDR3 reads CASSLGTNNNEQFF. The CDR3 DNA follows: TGTGCCAGCAGTCTAGGGACCAACAACAATGAGCAGTTCTTC.

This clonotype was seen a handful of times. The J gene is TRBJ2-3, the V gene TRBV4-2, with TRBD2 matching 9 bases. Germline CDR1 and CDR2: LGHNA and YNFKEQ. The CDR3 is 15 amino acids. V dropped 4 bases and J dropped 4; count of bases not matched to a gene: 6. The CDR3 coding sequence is TGTGCCAGCAGCCGCGATAGCGGGAGAGCAGATACGCAGTATTTT. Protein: CASSRDSGRADTQYF.

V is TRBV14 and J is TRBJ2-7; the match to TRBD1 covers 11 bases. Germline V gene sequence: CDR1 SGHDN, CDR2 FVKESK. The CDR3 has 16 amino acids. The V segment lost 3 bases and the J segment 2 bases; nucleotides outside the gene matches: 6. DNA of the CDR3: TGTGCCAGCAGCCACCGGACAGGGGGCGCGCCCTACGAGCAGTACTTC. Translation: CASSHRTGGAPYEQYF. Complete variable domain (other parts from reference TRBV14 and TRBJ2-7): EAGVTQFPSHSVIEKGQTVTLRCDPISGHDNLYWYRRVMGKEIKFLLHFVKESKQDESGMPNNRFLAERTGGTYSTLKVQPAELEDSGVYFCASSHRTGGAPYEQYFGPGTRLTVT.